This T cell receptor beta chain is from a study of graft-versus-host responses after intestinal transplantation. In the case of this clone: The antigen remains undetermined.

Measured with immunoSEQ multiplex PCR; TCRdb has only the in-frame clones, and not every one. The table has almost 30,000 clones, approximately 80% seen once. Deletions cut 5 bases from V and 4 bases from J, with 16 bases between. The CDR3 runs 15 residues. Germline CDR1 reads SGHVS; CDR2 reads FQNEAQ. The starting material, graft tissue, was processed to release intraepithelial and lamina propria lymphocytes. Regarding the study as a whole: Early post-transplant declines in HvG were associated with peak levels of circulating GvH clones. Subjects displaying graft-donor T cell macrochimerism possessed elevated graft-versus-host to host-versus-graft clonal ratios inside allografts. Among recipient marrow samples, GvH clones were found; some appeared first in ileum or blood.

The sample was ileum tissue, taken 98 days after intestinal transplantation. The chain employs TRBV7-8 and TRBJ2-3; D is perhaps TRBD2 (7 bases). The receptor was isolated from a human patient who received an intestinal transplant, so some T cells may come from the graft donor. The CDR3 DNA follows: TGTGCCAGCAGCCTCCTAGGGGGGGGTTCAGATACGCAGTATTTT. Encoded protein: CASSLLGGGSDTQYF.